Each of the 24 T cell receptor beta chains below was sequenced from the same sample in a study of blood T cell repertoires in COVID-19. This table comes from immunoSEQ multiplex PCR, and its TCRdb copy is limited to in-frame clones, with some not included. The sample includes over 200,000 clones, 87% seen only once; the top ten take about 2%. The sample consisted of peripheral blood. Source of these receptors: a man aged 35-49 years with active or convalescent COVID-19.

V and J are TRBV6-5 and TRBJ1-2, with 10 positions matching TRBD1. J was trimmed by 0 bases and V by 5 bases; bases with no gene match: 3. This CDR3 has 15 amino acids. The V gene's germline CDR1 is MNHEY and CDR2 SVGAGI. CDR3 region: CASSLGQGTNYGYTF. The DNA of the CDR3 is TGTGCCAGCAGTCTGGGACAGGGGACTAACTATGGCTACACCTTC.

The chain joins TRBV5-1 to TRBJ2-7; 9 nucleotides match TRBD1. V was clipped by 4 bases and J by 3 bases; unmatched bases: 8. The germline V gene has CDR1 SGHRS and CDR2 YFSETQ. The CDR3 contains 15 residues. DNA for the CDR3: TGCGCCAGCAGCCTCCAACAGGGGGCGATCTACGAGCAGTACTTC. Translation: CASSLQQGAIYEQYF.

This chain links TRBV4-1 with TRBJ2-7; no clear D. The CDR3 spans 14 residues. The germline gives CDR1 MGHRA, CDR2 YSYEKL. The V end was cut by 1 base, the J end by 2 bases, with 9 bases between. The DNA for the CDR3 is TGCGCCAGCAGCCAAGTTCCCGTAGCCTACGAGCAGTACTTC. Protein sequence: CASSQVPVAYEQYF.

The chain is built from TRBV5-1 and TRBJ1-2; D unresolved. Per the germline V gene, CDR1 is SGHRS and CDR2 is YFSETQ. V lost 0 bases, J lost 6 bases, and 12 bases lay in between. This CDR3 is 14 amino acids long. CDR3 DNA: TGCGCCAGCAGCTTGGTCCACCCGGCGGATGGCTACACCTTC. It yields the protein CASSLVHPADGYTF.

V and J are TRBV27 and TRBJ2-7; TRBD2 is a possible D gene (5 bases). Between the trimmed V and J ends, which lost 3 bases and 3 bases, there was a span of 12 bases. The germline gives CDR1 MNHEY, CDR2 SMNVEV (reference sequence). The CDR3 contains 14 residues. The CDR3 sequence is CASSLRVAGYEQYF. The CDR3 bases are TGTGCCAGCAGTTTGAGGGTCGCGGGCTACGAGCAGTACTTC.

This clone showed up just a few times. CDR3 residues: CASSSGQGDGGYTF. The CDR3 nucleotides read TGTGCCAGCAGCTCCGGACAGGGGGATGGTGGCTACACCTTC. The chain joins TRBV5-4 to TRBJ1-2; TRBD1 aligns across 10 bases. V lost 3 bases, J lost 7 bases, and 6 bases stayed unmatched. Germline CDR1 SGHNT, CDR2 YYREEE (reference sequence). This CDR3 has 14 residues.

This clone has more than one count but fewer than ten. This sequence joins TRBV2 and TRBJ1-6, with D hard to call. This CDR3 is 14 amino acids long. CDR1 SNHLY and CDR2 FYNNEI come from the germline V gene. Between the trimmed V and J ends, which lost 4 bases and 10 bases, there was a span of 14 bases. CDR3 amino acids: CASSVAGDGSPLHF. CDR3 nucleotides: TGTGCCAGCAGTGTCGCCGGGGATGGGTCACCCCTCCACTTT.

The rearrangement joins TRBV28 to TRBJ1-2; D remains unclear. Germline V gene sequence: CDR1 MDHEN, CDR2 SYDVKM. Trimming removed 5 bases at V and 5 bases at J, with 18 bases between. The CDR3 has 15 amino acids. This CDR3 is CASSPPVRGRYGYTF. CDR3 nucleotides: TGTGCCAGCAGTCCTCCGGTACGGGGTCGGTATGGCTACACCTTC.

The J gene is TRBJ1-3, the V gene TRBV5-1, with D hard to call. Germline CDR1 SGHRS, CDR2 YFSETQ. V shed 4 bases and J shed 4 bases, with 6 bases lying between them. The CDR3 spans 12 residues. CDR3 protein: CASSREGNTIYF. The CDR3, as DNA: TGCGCCAGCAGCCGAGAAGGAAACACCATATATTTT.

This CDR3 reads CASTAGSQGIQYF. CDR3 DNA sequence: TGTGCCAGCACCGCCGGGAGTCAGGGCATTCAGTACTTC. The chain couples TRBV12-3 or TRBV12-4 to TRBJ2-4, with D tentatively TRBD2 (6 bases). V lost 7 bases and J 9 bases, leaving 16 bases between the germline ends. This CDR3 has 13 amino acids.

Here the CDR3 reads CASSFGTDGTEAFF. In DNA form, the CDR3 reads TGTGCCAGTAGTTTTGGGACAGATGGCACTGAAGCTTTCTTT. This chain uses TRBV19 with TRBJ1-1; 7 nucleotides agree with TRBD1. The CDR3 covers 14 residues. The germline gives CDR1 LNHDA, CDR2 SQIVND (reference sequence). V was pared by 5 bases and J by 4 bases, with 7 bases of the junction left unmatched.

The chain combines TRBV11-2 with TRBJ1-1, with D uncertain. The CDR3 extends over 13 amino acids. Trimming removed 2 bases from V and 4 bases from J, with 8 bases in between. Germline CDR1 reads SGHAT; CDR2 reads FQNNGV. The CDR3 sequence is CASSLLRGTEAFF. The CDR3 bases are TGTGCCAGCAGCTTACTTCGGGGCACTGAAGCTTTCTTT.

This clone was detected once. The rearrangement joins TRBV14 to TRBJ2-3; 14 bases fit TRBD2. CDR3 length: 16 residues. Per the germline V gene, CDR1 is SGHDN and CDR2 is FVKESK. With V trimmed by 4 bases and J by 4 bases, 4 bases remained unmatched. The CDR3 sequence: CASSRGLAGVADTQYF. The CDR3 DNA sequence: TGTGCCAGCAGCCGGGGACTAGCGGGAGTTGCAGATACGCAGTATTTT.

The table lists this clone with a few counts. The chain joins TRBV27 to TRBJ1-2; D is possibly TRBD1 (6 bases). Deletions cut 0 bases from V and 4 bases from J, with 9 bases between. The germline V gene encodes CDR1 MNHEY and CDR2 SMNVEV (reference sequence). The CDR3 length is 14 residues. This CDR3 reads CASSLSWTAYGYTF. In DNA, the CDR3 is TGTGCCAGCAGTTTATCGTGGACAGCCTATGGCTACACCTTC.

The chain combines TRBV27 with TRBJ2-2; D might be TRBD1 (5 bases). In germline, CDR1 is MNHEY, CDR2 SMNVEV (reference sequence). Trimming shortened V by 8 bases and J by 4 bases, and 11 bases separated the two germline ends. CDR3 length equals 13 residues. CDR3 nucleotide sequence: TGTGCCAGCTTCAGGGCCGTCACCGGGGAGCTGTTTTTT. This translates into CASFRAVTGELFF.

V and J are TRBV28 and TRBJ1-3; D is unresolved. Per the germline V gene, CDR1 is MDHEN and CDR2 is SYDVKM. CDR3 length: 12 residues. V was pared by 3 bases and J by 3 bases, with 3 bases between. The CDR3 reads CASSLSGNTIYF. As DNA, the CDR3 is TGTGCCAGCAGTTTGAGTGGAAACACCATATATTTT.

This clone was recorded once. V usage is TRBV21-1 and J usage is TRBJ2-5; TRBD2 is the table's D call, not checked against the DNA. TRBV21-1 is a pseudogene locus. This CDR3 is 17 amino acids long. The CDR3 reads CASSKASWRGSQETQYF. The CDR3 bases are TGTGCCAGCAGCAAAGCGTCGTGGAGGGGTAGCCAAGAGACCCAGTACTTC.

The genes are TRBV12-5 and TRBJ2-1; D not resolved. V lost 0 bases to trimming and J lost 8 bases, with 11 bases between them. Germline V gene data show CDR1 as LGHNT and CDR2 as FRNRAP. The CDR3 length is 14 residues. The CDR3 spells CASGLVPSRDEQFF. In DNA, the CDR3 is TGTGCTAGTGGTTTGGTACCGAGCCGGGATGAGCAGTTCTTC.

This CDR3 is CASSPARGQGYEQYF. The CDR3 coding sequence is TGCGCCAGCAGCCCGGCTAGGGGACAGGGGTACGAGCAGTACTTC. The chain is built from TRBV5-1 and TRBJ2-7, with TRBD1 matching over 10 bases. This CDR3 has 15 amino acids. Looked up from germline, CDR1 is SGHRS and CDR2 is YFSETQ. With V trimmed by 4 bases and J by 4 bases, 8 bases remained unmatched.

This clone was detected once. The CDR3 DNA reads as TGTGCCAGCAGTTACTCGACAGCCCCGGGAAACACCATATATTTT. Protein product: CASSYSTAPGNTIYF. This chain connects TRBV6-5 to TRBJ1-3; D may be TRBD1 (5 bases). V dropped 0 bases and J dropped 4 bases, with 10 bases sitting between them. Looked up from germline, CDR1 is MNHEY and CDR2 is SVGAGI. This CDR3 region has 15 residues.

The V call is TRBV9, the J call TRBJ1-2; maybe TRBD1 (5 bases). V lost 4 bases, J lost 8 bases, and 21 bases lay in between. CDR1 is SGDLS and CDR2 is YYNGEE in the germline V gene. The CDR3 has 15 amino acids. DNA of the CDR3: TGTGCCAGCAGCACCGGGACGGGGATCGGGGGAGGCTACACCTTC. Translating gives CASSTGTGIGGGYTF. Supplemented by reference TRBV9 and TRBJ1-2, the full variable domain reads DSGVTQTPKHLITATGQRVTLRCSPRSGDLSVYWYQQSLDQGLQFLIQYYNGEERAKGNILERFSAQQFPDLHSELNLSSLELGDSALYFCASSTGTGIGGGYTFGSGTRLTVV.

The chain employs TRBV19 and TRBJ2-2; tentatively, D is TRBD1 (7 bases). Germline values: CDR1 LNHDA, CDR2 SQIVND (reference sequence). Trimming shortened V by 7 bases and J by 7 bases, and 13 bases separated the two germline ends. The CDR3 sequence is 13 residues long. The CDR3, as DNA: TGTGCCAGTAAGGGGGCGGGAATCGGGGAGCTGTTTTTT. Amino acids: CASKGAGIGELFF.

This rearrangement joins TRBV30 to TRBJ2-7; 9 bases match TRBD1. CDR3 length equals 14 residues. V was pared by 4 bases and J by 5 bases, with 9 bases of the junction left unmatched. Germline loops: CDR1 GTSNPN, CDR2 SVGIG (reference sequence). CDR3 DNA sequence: TGTGCCTGGAATCCCGGGACAGGGTGGAACGAGCAGTACTTC. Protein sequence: CAWNPGTGWNEQYF.

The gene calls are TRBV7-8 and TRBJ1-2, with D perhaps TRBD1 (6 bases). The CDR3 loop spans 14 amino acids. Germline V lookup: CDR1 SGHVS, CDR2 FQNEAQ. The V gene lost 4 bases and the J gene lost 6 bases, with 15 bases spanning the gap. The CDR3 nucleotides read TGTGCCAGCAGCTCCCGATTGGGGGCAGATGGCTACACCTTC. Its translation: CASSSRLGADGYTF.